Below, 11 T cell receptor beta chains from the same sample are listed, as sequenced in a study of early T cells in non-severe SARS-CoV-2 infection. TCRdb independently ran MiXCR on the 5' RACE reads; one entry per CDR3 protein. The table lists about 35,000 distinct CDR3 sequences, less than 6% of them singletons. The specimen was whole blood, collected at baseline. These receptors came from an adult who was a healthcare worker with PCR-confirmed SARS-CoV-2 infection or an uninfected control (not recorded which).

Many counts were recorded for this clonotype. This chain joins TRBV11-3 and TRBJ2-1; D is ambiguous. From germline, CDR1 is SGHNT and CDR2 YENEEA. The CDR3 totals 15 residues. V shed 5 bases and J shed 7 bases, with 18 bases lying between them. The CDR3 sequence is CASSLRGPGQNEQFF. CDR3 DNA: TGTGCCAGCAGCCTGCGAGGACCGGGTCAAAATGAGCAGTTCTTC. Full variable domain (missing parts from reference TRBV11-3 and TRBJ2-1): EAGVVQSPRYKIIEKKQPVAFWCNPISGHNTLYWYLQNLGQGPELLIRYENEEAVDDSQLPKDRFSAERLKGVDSTLKIQPAELGDSAVYLCASSLRGPGQNEQFFGPGTRLTVL.

Many counts were recorded for this clonotype. The V call is TRBV7-6, the J call TRBJ1-2; 8 bases are shared with TRBD1. V gave up 4 bases and J gave up 5 bases; unmatched junction bases: 9. CDR1 and CDR2 from the germline V gene are SGHVS and FNYEAQ. The CDR3 spans 15 residues. This CDR3 is CASSSPRTGIYGYTF. CDR3 DNA sequence: TGTGCCAGCAGCTCCCCCAGGACAGGGATATATGGCTACACCTTC.

This clonotype was found many times. This chain uses TRBV15 with TRBJ2-5, with D tentatively TRBD2 (6 bases). The V end was cut by 3 bases, the J end by 5 bases, with 22 bases between. The CDR3 contains 17 residues. CDR1 and CDR2 from the germline V gene are LNHNV and YYDKDF (reference sequence). As DNA, the CDR3 is TGTGCCACCAGCAGGAGCCGGGACTTCGTCGGGGTGGAGACCCAGTACTTC. Its protein product is CATSRSRDFVGVETQYF.

This clonotype was found many times. The genes are TRBV19 and TRBJ2-7; 7 nucleotides agree with TRBD1. The V segment lost 1 base and the J segment 0 bases; nucleotides outside the gene matches: 3. Germline loops: CDR1 LNHDA, CDR2 SQIVND (reference sequence). This CDR3 has 15 amino acids. The DNA of the CDR3 is TGTGCCAGTAGTATAGGTGGGACAGCCTCCTACGAGCAGTACTTC. Translated, it gives CASSIGGTASYEQYF. The full variable domain, with the rest looked up from reference TRBV19 and TRBJ2-7, is DGGITQSPKYLFRKEGQNVTLSCEQNLNHDAMYWYRQDPGQGLRLIYYSQIVNDFQKGDIAEGYSVSREKKESFPLTVTSAQKNPTAFYLCASSIGGTASYEQYFGPGTRLTVT.

This clonotype was seen at least ten times. The chain joins TRBV12-3 or TRBV12-4 to TRBJ1-5; D might be TRBD1 (6 bases). This CDR3 comprises 14 residues. The V gene lost 8 bases and the J gene lost 7 bases, with 18 bases spanning the gap. The CDR3 coding sequence is TGTGCCAGCTGCGGGGGGCAGGGTGGCCAGCCCCAGCATTTT. Amino acid sequence: CASCGGQGGQPQHF.

Many counts were recorded for this clonotype. The V and J genes are TRBV12-3 or TRBV12-4 and TRBJ1-2; D remains ambiguous. The length of the CDR3 is 12 residues. Trimming stripped 3 bases from V and 8 bases from J, with 10 bases between. In DNA, the CDR3 is TGTGCCAGCAGTTTGGCGGGGAGCGGCTACACCTTC. Residues: CASSLAGSGYTF.

This clonotype was seen ten or more times. The chain joins TRBV6-2 or TRBV6-3 to TRBJ2-2; 8 nucleotides line up with TRBD2. The CDR3 is 15 amino acids. The germline V gene has CDR1 MNHEY and CDR2 SVGEGT. Losses at the gene ends were 5 bases for V and 4 bases for J; bases not matched to a gene: 6. CDR3 DNA: TGTGCCAGCAGTGCGGGACTAGACGCCACCGGGGAGCTGTTTTTT. Translation: CASSAGLDATGELFF.

This clonotype has ten or more counts. The V gene is TRBV6-1, the J gene TRBJ2-7, with D possibly matching TRBD2 (6 bases). This CDR3 is 15 amino acids long. Germline V gene lookup returns CDR1 MNHNS and CDR2 SASEGT. The ends were cut back, 0 bases at V and 5 bases at J, with 14 bases in the middle. This CDR3 reads CASSEAWGDYDEQYF. CDR3 DNA sequence: TGTGCCAGCAGTGAAGCATGGGGGGATTACGACGAGCAGTACTTC.

CDR3 DNA sequence: TGCAGTGCTGCGTCCCCTAGCTTAGACACAGATACGCAGTATTTT. This codes for CSAASPSLDTDTQYF. This chain uses TRBV20-1 with TRBJ2-3; possibly TRBD2 for D (5 bases). The CDR3 extends over 15 amino acids. With 5 bases removed from V and 2 bases from J, the gap between germline ends came to 17 bases. The germline V gene encodes CDR1 DFQATT and CDR2 SNEGSKA (reference sequence).

There are many counts of this clonotype. V usage is TRBV7-9 and J usage is TRBJ1-2; 7 bases are a match to TRBD1. CDR3 length equals 14 residues. Trimming took 6 bases from V and 8 from J; bases not matched to a gene: 12. Germline CDR1 and CDR2: SEHNR and FQNEAQ (reference sequence). The CDR3 nucleotides read TGTGCCAGCAGACGGCTAGACAGGGATGAAGGCTACACCTTC. It yields the protein CASRRLDRDEGYTF.

Only a few counts were recorded for this clonotype. The V gene is TRBV6-5, the J gene TRBJ2-1, with 8 positions matching TRBD2. The CDR3 runs to 15 residues. V dropped 4 bases and J dropped 0; count of bases not matched to a gene: 2. Germline values: CDR1 MNHEY, CDR2 SVGAGI. The CDR3 DNA sequence: TGTGCCAGCAGTTCAGGACTAGCCTCCTACAATGAGCAGTTCTTC. It encodes CASSSGLASYNEQFF.